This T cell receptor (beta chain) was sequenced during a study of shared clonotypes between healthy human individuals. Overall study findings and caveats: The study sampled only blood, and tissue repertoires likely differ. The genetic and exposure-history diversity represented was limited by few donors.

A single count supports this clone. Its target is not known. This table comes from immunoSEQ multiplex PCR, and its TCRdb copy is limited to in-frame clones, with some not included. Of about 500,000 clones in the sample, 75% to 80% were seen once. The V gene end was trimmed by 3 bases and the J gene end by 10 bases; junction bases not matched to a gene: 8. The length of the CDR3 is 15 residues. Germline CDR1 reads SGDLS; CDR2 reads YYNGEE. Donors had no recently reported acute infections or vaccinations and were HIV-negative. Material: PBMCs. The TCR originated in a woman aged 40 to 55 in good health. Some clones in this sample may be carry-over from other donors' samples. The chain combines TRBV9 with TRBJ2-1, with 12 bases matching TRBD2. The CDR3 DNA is TGTGCCAGCAGCGCGACTAGCGGGAGTGGGCGGGAGCAGTTCTTC. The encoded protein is CASSATSGSGREQFF.